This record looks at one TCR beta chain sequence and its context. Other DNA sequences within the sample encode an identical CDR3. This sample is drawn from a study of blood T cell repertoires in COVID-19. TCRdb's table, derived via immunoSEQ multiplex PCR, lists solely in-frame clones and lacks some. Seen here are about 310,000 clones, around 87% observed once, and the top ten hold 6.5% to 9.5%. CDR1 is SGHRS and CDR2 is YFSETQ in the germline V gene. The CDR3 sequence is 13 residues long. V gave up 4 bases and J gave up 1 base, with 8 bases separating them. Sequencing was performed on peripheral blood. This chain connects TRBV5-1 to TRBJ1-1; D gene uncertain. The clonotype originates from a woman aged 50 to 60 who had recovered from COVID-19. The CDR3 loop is CASSPPGNTEAFF. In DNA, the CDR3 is TGCGCCAGCAGCCCCCCAGGGAACACTGAAGCTTTCTTT. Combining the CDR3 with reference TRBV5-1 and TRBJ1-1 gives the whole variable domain KAGVTQTPRYLIKTRGQQVTLSCSPISGHRSVSWYQQTPGQGLQFLFEYFSETQRNKGNFPGRFSGRQFSNSRSEMNVSTLELGDSALYLCASSPPGNTEAFFGQGTRLTVV.